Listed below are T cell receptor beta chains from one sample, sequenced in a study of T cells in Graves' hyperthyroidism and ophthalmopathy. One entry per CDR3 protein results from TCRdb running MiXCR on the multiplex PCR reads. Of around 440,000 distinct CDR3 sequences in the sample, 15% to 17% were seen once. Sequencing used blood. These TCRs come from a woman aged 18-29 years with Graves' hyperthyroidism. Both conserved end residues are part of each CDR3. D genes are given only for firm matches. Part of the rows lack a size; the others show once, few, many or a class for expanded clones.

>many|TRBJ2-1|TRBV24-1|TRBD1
TGTGCCACCAACGGACAGGAGCCCTACAATGAGCAGTTCTTC
CATNGQEPYNEQFF
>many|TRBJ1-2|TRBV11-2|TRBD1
TGTGCCAGGTACCAAAACCGACAGGGGGCGATGAGCCATGGCTACACCTTC
CARYQNRQGAMSHGYTF
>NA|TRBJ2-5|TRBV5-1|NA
TGTGCCAGCAGCTTGGCCGCTCGGGAGACCCAGTACTTC
CASSLAARETQYF
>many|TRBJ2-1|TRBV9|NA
TGTGCCAGCAGCGTAGAACTAGTGGGCAATGAGCAGTTCTTC
CASSVELVGNEQFF
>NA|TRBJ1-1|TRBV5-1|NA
TGCGCCAGCAGCCCGGTTAAAGGCGCTGAAGCTTTCTTT
CASSPVKGAEAFF
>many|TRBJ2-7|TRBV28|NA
TGTGCCAGCAGAACCCTGGTCTACGAGCAGTACTTC
CASRTLVYEQYF
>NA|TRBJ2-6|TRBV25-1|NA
TGTGCCAGCAGGTCTGGGGCCAACGTCCTGACTTTC
CASRSGANVLTF
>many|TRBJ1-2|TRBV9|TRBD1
TGTGCCAGCAGCGTAGCGACAGGGTTTGATGGCTACACCTTC
CASSVATGFDGYTF
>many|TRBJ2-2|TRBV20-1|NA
TGCAGTGCTAGTATAAACACCGGGGAGCTGTTTTTT
CSASINTGELFF
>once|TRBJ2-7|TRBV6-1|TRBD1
TGCGCCAGCACCCAACAGGGGGCTCACGAGCAGTACTTC
CASTQQGAHEQYF
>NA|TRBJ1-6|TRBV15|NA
TGTGCCACCAGCAGTAGACTTGAGGGAATTAATTCACCCCTCCACTTT
CATSSRLEGINSPLHF
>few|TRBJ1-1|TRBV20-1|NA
TGCAGTGCTAGAGATACCCCAGGGAGGGGCACTGAAGCTTTCTTT
CSARDTPGRGTEAFF
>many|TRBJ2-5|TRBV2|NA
TGTGCCAGCAGATTTGGCCAACCCCAAGAGACCCAGTACTTC
CASRFGQPQETQYF
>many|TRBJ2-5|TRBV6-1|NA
TGTGCCAGCACCTCCCTATCCCGGCTAGCCCTTGGAGAGACCCAGTACTTC
CASTSLSRLALGETQYF
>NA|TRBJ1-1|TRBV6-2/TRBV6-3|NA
TGTGCCAGCAGTCGATCAGGAATGAACACTGAAGCTTTCTTT
CASSRSGMNTEAFF
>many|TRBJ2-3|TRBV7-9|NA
TGTGCCAGCAGCCCGCTTGAGTCGAATCAGGGTACGCAGTATTTT
CASSPLESNQGTQYF
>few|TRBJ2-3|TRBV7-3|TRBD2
TGTGCCAGCAGCACCCCGGTCTCCAGCGGGACTACTCGTGGCACAGATACGCAGTATTTT
CASSTPVSSGTTRGTDTQYF
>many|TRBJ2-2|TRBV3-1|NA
TGTGCCAGCAGAGGGGGAGCAAACACCGGGGAGCTGTTTTTT
CASRGGANTGELFF
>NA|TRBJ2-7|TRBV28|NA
TGTGCCAGCAGTTTAGGGCGCTGCGAGCAGTACTTC
CASSLGRCEQYF
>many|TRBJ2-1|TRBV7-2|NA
TGTGCCAGCAGCCCCTCGGGACACTATTACAATGAGCAGTTCTTC
CASSPSGHYYNEQFF
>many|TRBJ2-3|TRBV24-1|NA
TGTGCCACCAGTGATAACGCAGCGAAGGGCACAGATACGCAGTATTTT
CATSDNAAKGTDTQYF
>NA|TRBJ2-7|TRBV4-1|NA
TGCGCCAGCAGCCTAGCGGACCTGTTTGTGTCCTACGAGCAGTACTTC
CASSLADLFVSYEQYF
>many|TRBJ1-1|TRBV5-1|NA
TGCGCCAGCGCCTCGGCGGGGGCCAACACTGAAGCTTTCTTT
CASASAGANTEAFF
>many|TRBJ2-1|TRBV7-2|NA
TGTGCCAGCAGCTCACCTGGGCAGGGACGGTCCTACAATGAGCAGTTCTTC
CASSSPGQGRSYNEQFF
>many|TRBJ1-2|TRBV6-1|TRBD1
TGTGCCAGCAGCTCCGGACAGGGGGCGAGCTATGGCTACACCTTC
CASSSGQGASYGYTF
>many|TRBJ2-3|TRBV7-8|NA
TGTGCCAGCAGCTTAGCGTTACAGCCCACAGATACGCAGTATTTT
CASSLALQPTDTQYF
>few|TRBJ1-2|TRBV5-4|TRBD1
TGTGCCAGCAGACCCGGGGAGGGGGCCTATGGCTACACCTTC
CASRPGEGAYGYTF
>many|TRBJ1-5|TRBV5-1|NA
TGCGCCAGCAGCTTGACCCTGGATCAGCCCCAGCATTTT
CASSLTLDQPQHF
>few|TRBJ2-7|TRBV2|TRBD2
TGTGCCAACGTTCCTGGGACTAGCGTAACCTACGAGCAGTACTTC
CANVPGTSVTYEQYF
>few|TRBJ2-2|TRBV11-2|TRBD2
TGTACCAGCAGATTGAACGCGGGGGGCGGGGAGCTGTTTTTT
CTSRLNAGGGELFF
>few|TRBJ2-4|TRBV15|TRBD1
TGTGCCACCAGCATTGGGGTGGACAGGGGATACATTCAGTACTTC
CATSIGVDRGYIQYF
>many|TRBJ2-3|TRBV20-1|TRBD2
TGCAGTGCTAGACCGTACGGGGGGGCCACCACAGATACGCAGTATTTT
CSARPYGGATTDTQYF